A single sample is the source of the 11 T cell receptor beta chains below, sequenced in a study of blood T cell repertoires in COVID-19. Measured with immunoSEQ multiplex PCR; TCRdb has only the in-frame clones, and not every one. In the table there are about 200,000 clones, 92% of which are singletons. Sequencing was carried out using peripheral blood. The receptors here all came from a man aged 30 to 39 with acute or convalescent COVID-19.

This chain links TRBV10-3 with TRBJ2-7; D perhaps matches TRBD1 (6 bases). Germline loops: CDR1 ENHRY, CDR2 SYGVKD. The V end lost 3 bases, the J end lost 5 bases, and 17 bases lay between the germline ends. The CDR3 spans 15 residues. The DNA of the CDR3 is TGTGCCATCAGTGATTTGGCAGGGGTACAAAACGAGCAGTACTTC. Translation gives CAISDLAGVQNEQYF.

This clone was seen a single time. The chain links TRBV5-1 to TRBJ2-2; 9 nucleotides line up with TRBD1. J was trimmed by 5 bases and V by 5 bases; bases with no gene match: 10. The CDR3 has 16 amino acids. Germline V gene data show CDR1 as SGHRS and CDR2 as YFSETQ. The DNA for the CDR3 is TGCGCCAGCAGTTCCGGGACAGGGAGCCGTACCGGGGAGCTGTTTTTT. This codes for CASSSGTGSRTGELFF.

The count of this clone is one. The gene calls are TRBV11-2 and TRBJ1-5; possible D gene TRBD1, 5 bases. V lost 6 bases and J lost 11, with 11 bases in between. This CDR3 has 11 amino acids. Germline V gene data show CDR1 as SGHAT and CDR2 as FQNNGV. The CDR3 protein is CASSGTRAQHF. CDR3 bases: TGTGCCAGCAGTGGAACCAGGGCCCAGCATTTT.

This chain uses TRBV2 with TRBJ2-3; D possibly corresponds to TRBD1 (6 bases). The V end lost 10 bases, the J end lost 8 bases, and 31 bases lay between the germline ends. Germline loops: CDR1 SNHLY, CDR2 FYNNEI. The CDR3 is made up of 17 amino acids. The CDR3 is CATSREQGTRRVGTQYF. The CDR3 DNA reads as TGTGCCACCTCACGTGAGCAGGGGACCCGCCGAGTAGGTACGCAGTATTTT.

The genes are TRBV19 and TRBJ1-1; D uncertain. V was pared by 10 bases and J by 8 bases, with 17 bases between. This CDR3 has 12 residues. Germline values: CDR1 LNHDA, CDR2 SQIVND (reference sequence). The CDR3 DNA is TGTGCCACGAACAAGGGAGCGGGAGAAGCTTTCTTT. Residues: CATNKGAGEAFF.

The rearrangement uses TRBV4-2 and TRBJ2-5; 7 bases are a match to TRBD2. The CDR3 has 16 residues. The J segment lost 2 bases and the V segment lost 1 base, leaving 7 bases of the junction unmatched. Germline V gene lookup returns CDR1 LGHNA and CDR2 YNFKEQ. CDR3: CASSQGSARGQETQYF. The CDR3 nucleotides read TGTGCCAGCAGCCAAGGCAGCGCGCGGGGGCAAGAGACCCAGTACTTC.

The chain links TRBV5-1 to TRBJ2-7; 9 nucleotides match TRBD1. Germline values: CDR1 SGHRS, CDR2 YFSETQ. V was clipped by 2 bases and J by 4 bases; unmatched bases: 7. The CDR3 is 15 residues long. The CDR3 loop is CASSLPGQGDYEQYF. CDR3 bases: TGCGCCAGCAGCTTACCGGGACAGGGCGATTACGAGCAGTACTTC.

The sample holds a few counts of this clone. This chain links TRBV5-1 with TRBJ2-3, with 7 bases fitting TRBD2. The V gene end was trimmed by 0 bases and the J gene end by 6 bases; junction bases not matched to a gene: 13. CDR3 length equals 17 residues. CDR1 is SGHRS and CDR2 is YFSETQ in the germline V gene. The CDR3 loop reads CASSLVGVGGPTDTQYF. CDR3 nucleotide sequence: TGCGCCAGCAGCTTGGTTGGCGTGGGAGGGCCAACCGATACGCAGTATTTT.

This rearrangement joins TRBV10-2 to TRBJ2-6, with D unresolved. The length of the CDR3 is 13 residues. Looked up from germline, CDR1 is WSHSY and CDR2 is SAAADI. The V end was cut by 8 bases, the J end by 2 bases, with 7 bases between. CDR3 DNA sequence: TGCGCCAGCCGAGAAACTGGGGCCAACGTCCTGACTTTC. This codes for CASRETGANVLTF.

The chain has TRBV27 and TRBJ2-7; a weak D match, TRBD2 (6 bases). Germline V gene sequence: CDR1 MNHEY, CDR2 SMNVEV (reference sequence). Trimming removed 5 bases at V and 4 bases at J, with 15 bases between. This CDR3 comprises 14 residues. CDR3: CASSPRDWQYEQYF. CDR3 sequence (DNA): TGTGCCAGCAGTCCCCGGGACTGGCAGTACGAGCAGTACTTC.

The chain recombines TRBV9 with TRBJ2-1, with 8 bases identical to TRBD2. The germline V gene has CDR1 SGDLS and CDR2 YYNGEE. CDR3 length: 15 amino acids. V lost 1 base to trimming and J lost 0 bases; unmatched junction nucleotides: 0. The CDR3 DNA sequence: TGTGCCAGCAGCGTACGGGAGGGCTCCTACAATGAGCAGTTCTTC. Protein: CASSVREGSYNEQFF.